Below, 2 T cell receptor beta chains from the same sample are listed, as sequenced in a study of OX40 agonist ivuxolimab in advanced cancers. Library preparation used the immunoSEQ multiplex PCR assay. Sourced from immuneACCESS, this table was stored by TCRdb with only in-frame sequences that have V and J called. A share of the clones is absent; for the studies checked, an unresolved V gene accounts for under half, and the remainder has no known explanation. In this sample the table shows some 60,000 clones, approximately 81% of which occur a single time. The top ten hold around 1.9% of the sample. The input for sequencing was CD4+ or CD8+ T cells sorted from blood, taken in a trial of the OX40 agonist ivuxolimab. These receptors were obtained from an adult with an advanced solid tumor such as melanoma, head and neck, liver or kidney cancer.

The chain is built from TRBV5-1 and TRBJ1-6; unclear D gene. Germline V gene data show CDR1 as SGHRS and CDR2 as YFSETQ. V shed 0 bases and J shed 7 bases, with 11 bases lying between them. This CDR3 is built from 15 residues. CDR3 sequence: CASSLEPTDNSPLHF. The DNA for the CDR3 is TGCGCCAGCAGCTTGGAGCCGACGGACAATTCACCCCTCCACTTT.

The chain couples TRBV19 to TRBJ2-1; D unclear. V lost 4 bases to trimming and J lost 3 bases, with 4 bases between them. In germline, CDR1 is LNHDA, CDR2 SQIVND (reference sequence). The CDR3 covers 12 residues. Here the CDR3 reads CASSTNYNEQFF. DNA of the CDR3: TGTGCCAGTAGTACCAACTACAATGAGCAGTTCTTC.